This note documents a single T cell receptor (beta chain) sequence. The protocol was immunoSEQ multiplex PCR, while the TCRdb copy is restricted to in-frame clones and leaves out a portion. The table includes approximately 210,000 clones, 82% detected once. The sample originates from a study of blood T cell repertoires in COVID-19. As for the study in general: Spain, Italy and the United States supplied samples that represented acute and convalescent COVID-19. Sample material is recorded as cDNA or gDNA derived from T cells, B-cell-depleted T cells, or PBMCs.

V gave up 5 bases and J gave up 7 bases; unmatched junction bases: 2. This CDR3 has 13 residues. Germline lookup yields CDR1 LNHDA and CDR2 SQIVND (reference sequence). Participant-reported clinical history was the basis for cohort assignment. Donors in Cohort 3 counted as recovered after two negative PCRs, clearance, or symptom resolution. Input material: PBMCs or T cells enriched from blood (not recorded which). V and J are TRBV19 and TRBJ1-5, with 10 nucleotides matching TRBD1. The TCR originated in an older woman who had recovered from COVID-19. This CDR3 is CASSGTGEQPQHF. CDR3 sequence (DNA): TGTGCCAGTAGTGGGACAGGGGAACAGCCCCAGCATTTT.